One and the same sample provided the 27 T cell receptor beta chains below, sequenced in a study of T cell repertoires in cytomegalovirus infection. TCRdb reprocessed the reads via MiXCR and lists one record per CDR3 protein. The data show hundreds of thousands of distinct CDR3 sequences, 42% seen once. Their recognized antigens are unknown. The sequenced sample was cultured PBMCs, obtained from culture after CMV antigen stimulation. The receptors originated from a human donor in good health (CMV status not recorded). Some clones in this sample may be carry-over from other donors' samples.

The sample holds a few counts of this clonotype. The chain combines TRBV5-6 with TRBJ1-1; no firm D call. With 0 bases removed from V and 4 bases from J, the gap between germline ends came to 7 bases. The CDR3 has 13 amino acids. Germline V gene lookup returns CDR1 SGHDT and CDR2 YYEEEE. The CDR3 coding sequence is TGTGCCAGCAGCTTGGGGTCAACCACTGAAGCTTTCTTT. It specifies CASSLGSTTEAFF.

This clonotype appeared many times. The chain uses TRBV7-2 and TRBJ2-7; D perhaps matches TRBD2 (6 bases). There are 13 residues in the CDR3. Germline V gene sequence: CDR1 SGHTA, CDR2 FQGNSA. With 5 bases removed from V and 3 bases from J, the gap between germline ends came to 11 bases. CDR3 residues: CASSAGTDYEQYF. The CDR3 DNA sequence: TGTGCCAGCAGCGCGGGGACCGACTACGAGCAGTACTTC.

This clonotype has just one count. This chain connects TRBV5-1 to TRBJ2-7, with 8 bases that match TRBD1. Germline values: CDR1 SGHRS, CDR2 YFSETQ. The V segment lost 1 base and the J segment 6 bases; nucleotides outside the gene matches: 3. This CDR3 region has 13 residues. The CDR3 coding sequence is TGCGCCAGCAGCTTGACAGGGGGGACCGAGCAGTACTTC. It is translated as CASSLTGGTEQYF.

CDR3 residues: CASSLGLNRGEQYF. DNA of the CDR3: TGTGCCAGCAGCCTCGGCCTAAATCGAGGCGAGCAGTACTTC. The chain combines TRBV7-6 with TRBJ2-7, with D uncertain. Deletions cut 5 bases from V and 6 bases from J, with 17 bases between. CDR1 and CDR2 from the germline V gene are SGHVS and FNYEAQ. This CDR3 has 14 residues.

This clonotype was seen a few times. The V and J genes are TRBV2 and TRBJ2-7; no definite D call. In germline, CDR1 is SNHLY, CDR2 FYNNEI. This CDR3 is built from 13 residues. Trimming took off 2 bases at V and 5 bases at J, with 10 bases between the two ends. The CDR3 protein is CASSERFAHEQYF. The CDR3 DNA sequence: TGTGCCAGCAGTGAAAGGTTCGCCCACGAGCAGTACTTC.

This sequence joins TRBV27 and TRBJ2-3; 9 nucleotides match TRBD2. Germline assignment: CDR1 MNHEY and CDR2 SMNVEV (reference sequence). Trimming took 5 bases from V and 6 from J; bases not matched to a gene: 12. There are 16 residues in the CDR3. The CDR3 DNA follows: TGTGCCAGCAGTCCCTTAGGCGGGAGGGCCTATGATACGCAGTATTTT. This codes for CASSPLGGRAYDTQYF.

This clonotype was seen more than once but under ten times. Here the CDR3 reads CASSLAREGYEQFF. In DNA form, the CDR3 reads TGTGCCAGCAGCTTAGCACGGGAGGGTTATGAGCAGTTCTTC. The V and J genes are TRBV7-8 and TRBJ2-1, with 8 nucleotides matching TRBD2. Unmatched junction bases numbered 3, after V lost 0 bases and J lost 8 bases. Germline CDR1 and CDR2: SGHVS and FQNEAQ. The CDR3 runs to 14 residues.

CDR3 coding DNA: TGTGCTAGTGGTTTGCCAGGGTGGGTGGGGACCCGCTCTGGAAACACCATATATTTT. Encoded protein: CASGLPGWVGTRSGNTIYF. The J gene is TRBJ1-3, the V gene TRBV12-5; a weak D match, TRBD1 (5 bases). This CDR3 has 19 amino acids. The germline CDR1 and CDR2 sequences are LGHNT and FRNRAP. V was pared by 2 bases and J by 0 bases, with 20 bases between.

This clonotype has just a few counts. The chain combines TRBV7-2 with TRBJ1-1, with D perhaps TRBD1 (5 bases). V was trimmed by 3 bases and J by 2 bases, leaving 19 bases between them. CDR1 and CDR2 (germline): SGHTA, FQGNSA. This CDR3 comprises 17 residues. DNA for the CDR3: TGTGCCAGCAGCTTGTCTGTTTGGGGACTTACCAACACTGAAGCTTTCTTT. Amino acids: CASSLSVWGLTNTEAFF.

The V and J genes are TRBV27 and TRBJ2-5; 9 bases align to TRBD2. J lost 5 bases, V lost 5 bases, and 18 bases had no gene match. The CDR3 runs to 18 residues. Germline V CDR1 and CDR2: MNHEY, SMNVEV (reference sequence). CDR3 in DNA: TGTGCCAGCAGTCTCACTGGCGGGGGGGCCCTCGCTGGGGAGACCCAGTACTTC. Protein: CASSLTGGGALAGETQYF.

This clonotype was counted a single time. The genes are TRBV6-1 and TRBJ1-1; D unclear. Trimming took off 7 bases at V and 7 bases at J, with 16 bases between the two ends. The CDR3 covers 13 residues. Germline CDR1 is MNHNS and CDR2 is SASEGT. The DNA for the CDR3 is TGTGCCAGCACCTCGGCAGGTCTTTTTGAAGCTTTCTTT. Translating it yields CASTSAGLFEAFF.

This clonotype was observed a handful of times. The J gene is TRBJ2-7, the V gene TRBV7-2, with D perhaps given as TRBD1 or TRBD2 (5 bases each). V shed 1 base and J shed 3 bases, with 10 bases lying between them. CDR1 and CDR2 from the germline V gene are SGHTA and FQGNSA. The CDR3 is made up of 14 amino acids. Here the CDR3 reads CASSLVGTVYEQYF. CDR3 DNA sequence: TGTGCCAGCAGCTTAGTAGGGACCGTCTACGAGCAGTACTTC.

This chain links TRBV7-9 with TRBJ2-7; 10 bases agree with TRBD2. The germline V gene has CDR1 SEHNR and CDR2 FQNEAQ (reference sequence). The CDR3 has 15 amino acids. The ends lost 5 bases at V and 0 bases at J; junction bases unmatched: 4. The CDR3 region is CASSPSGGSSYEQYF. In nucleotides, the CDR3 is TGTGCCAGCAGCCCTAGCGGGGGTAGCTCCTACGAGCAGTACTTC.

This clonotype was seen more than once but under ten times. The chain has TRBV7-2 and TRBJ1-4; no clear D. V gave up 3 bases and J gave up 8 bases, with 10 bases separating them. CDR1 is SGHTA, CDR2 FQGNSA, per germline. This CDR3 contains 13 residues. CDR3 in DNA: TGTGCCAGCAGCTTGGAGATTTGGGAAAAACTGTTTTTT. This translates into CASSLEIWEKLFF.

The gene calls are TRBV28 and TRBJ1-2; no reliable D call. V lost 6 bases and J lost 4, with 12 bases in between. The germline V gene encodes CDR1 MDHEN and CDR2 SYDVKM. The CDR3 is 13 amino acids. The CDR3 bases are TGTGCCAGCAGCACACCGGGTACCTATGGCTACACCTTC. Residues: CASSTPGTYGYTF.

The J gene is TRBJ2-7, the V gene TRBV4-3; 7 bases map to TRBD2. The CDR3 runs to 17 residues. Trimming removed 4 bases from V and 2 bases from J; junction bases left unmatched: 14. In germline, CDR1 is LGHNA, CDR2 YSLEER. CDR3 residues: CASSRATGASGPYEQYF. The CDR3 nucleotides are TGCGCCAGCAGCCGCGCCACCGGGGCTAGCGGCCCCTACGAGCAGTACTTC.

This chain connects TRBV7-2 to TRBJ2-7; perhaps TRBD2 as D (6 bases). The CDR3 is made up of 15 amino acids. CDR1 is SGHTA, CDR2 FQGNSA, per germline. The V gene lost 5 bases and the J gene lost 0 bases, with 14 bases spanning the gap. CDR3 sequence: CASSTQGGLSYEQYF. In DNA form, the CDR3 reads TGTGCCAGCAGCACACAAGGAGGGCTCTCCTACGAGCAGTACTTC.

CDR3 sequence (DNA): TGTGCCAGCAGTGAGGCAGGGCTTAATTCACCCCTCCACTTT. Its translation is CASSEAGLNSPLHF. The gene calls are TRBV25-1 and TRBJ1-6, with a tentative D call TRBD1 (5 bases). With 3 bases removed from V and 6 bases from J, the gap between germline ends came to 9 bases. The germline gives CDR1 MGHDK, CDR2 SYGVNS. This CDR3 region has 14 residues. Combining the CDR3 with reference TRBV25-1 and TRBJ1-6 gives the whole variable domain EADIYQTPRYLVIGTGKKITLECSQTMGHDKMYWYQQDPGMELHLIHYSYGVNSTEKGDLSSESTVSRIRTEHFPLTLESARPSHTSQYLCASSEAGLNSPLHFGNGTRLTVT.

The V gene is TRBV7-9, the J gene TRBJ2-7, with D perhaps matching TRBD1 (5 bases). This CDR3 is built from 14 residues. CDR1 SEHNR and CDR2 FQNEAQ come from the germline V gene (reference sequence). V was pared by 4 bases and J by 1 base, with 11 bases between. CDR3 in amino acids: CASSYTDSSYEQYF. DNA of the CDR3: TGTGCCAGCAGCTACACCGACAGTTCCTACGAGCAGTACTTC.

This clonotype appeared a few times. The chain recombines TRBV6-1 with TRBJ2-7, with 7 bases lining up with TRBD2. The CDR3 runs 14 residues. Germline CDR1 MNHNS, CDR2 SASEGT. V lost 4 bases and J lost 2; bases outside the gene matches: 5. The DNA of the CDR3 is TGTGCCAGCAGTGCGGGACTACGGACCTACGAGCAGTACTTC. Protein product: CASSAGLRTYEQYF.

This clonotype was recorded a few times. This chain joins TRBV5-5 and TRBJ1-1, with 9 bases lining up with TRBD1. The V gene end was trimmed by 5 bases and the J gene end by 6 bases; junction bases not matched to a gene: 8. The CDR3 runs 14 residues. The germline V gene encodes CDR1 SGHKS and CDR2 YYEKEE (reference sequence). CDR3 loop: CASSGGQGSPEAFF. The CDR3 DNA follows: TGTGCCAGCAGTGGAGGACAGGGGTCACCTGAAGCTTTCTTT.

The V call is TRBV2, the J call TRBJ2-2; D gene unclear. The germline CDR1 and CDR2 sequences are SNHLY and FYNNEI. Between the trimmed V and J ends, which lost 7 bases and 1 base, there was a span of 7 bases. The CDR3 is 13 amino acids. For the CDR3, the DNA is TGTGCCAGCACCCTACAGAACACCGGGGAGCTGTTTTTT. As protein: CASTLQNTGELFF.

This clonotype came up a few times. V is TRBV6-6 and J is TRBJ2-7; perhaps TRBD2 as D (7 bases). CDR1 is MNHNY and CDR2 is SVGAGI in the germline V gene (reference sequence). The CDR3 sequence is 13 residues long. V lost 8 bases to trimming and J lost 2 bases, with 13 bases between them. This chain's CDR3 is CASRAGAAYEQYF. In DNA form, the CDR3 reads TGTGCCAGCCGCGCGGGGGCTGCCTACGAGCAGTACTTC.

The gene calls are TRBV6-5 and TRBJ1-1; possibly TRBD1 for D (6 bases). This CDR3 has 14 residues. Germline CDR1 reads MNHEY; CDR2 reads SVGAGI. The germline V and J ends were trimmed by 6 bases and 1 base, with 12 bases remaining between them. The CDR3 bases are TGTGCCAGCAGCCGTGGGGGGCCGAACACTGAAGCTTTCTTT. Translated, it gives CASSRGGPNTEAFF.

This clonotype came up many times. The chain links TRBV7-2 to TRBJ2-7; D gene uncertain. The CDR3 totals 14 residues. Deletions cut 4 bases from V and 3 bases from J, with 13 bases between. Per germline, CDR1 SGHTA and CDR2 FQGNSA. The CDR3 here is CASSYGATHYEQYF. The CDR3 nucleotides read TGTGCCAGCAGCTATGGCGCGACCCACTACGAGCAGTACTTC.

The rearrangement links TRBV6-1 to TRBJ2-2; D gene uncertain. The ends were cut back, 7 bases at V and 2 bases at J, with 8 bases in the middle. The CDR3 sequence is 13 residues long. The germline CDR1 and CDR2 sequences are MNHNS and SASEGT. CDR3 region: CASTQTNTGELFF. The CDR3 DNA follows: TGTGCCAGCACACAGACCAACACCGGGGAGCTGTTTTTT.

V gene TRBV6-6 combines with J gene TRBJ1-1, with D possibly being TRBD1 (6 bases). Trimming took off 5 bases at V and 1 base at J, with 17 bases between the two ends. Germline CDR1 reads MNHNY; CDR2 reads SVGAGI (reference sequence). CDR3 length: 16 amino acids. The CDR3 DNA sequence: TGTGCCAGCAGTAAATTCGGGGGCGCGGAGAACACTGAAGCTTTCTTT. Protein: CASSKFGGAENTEAFF.